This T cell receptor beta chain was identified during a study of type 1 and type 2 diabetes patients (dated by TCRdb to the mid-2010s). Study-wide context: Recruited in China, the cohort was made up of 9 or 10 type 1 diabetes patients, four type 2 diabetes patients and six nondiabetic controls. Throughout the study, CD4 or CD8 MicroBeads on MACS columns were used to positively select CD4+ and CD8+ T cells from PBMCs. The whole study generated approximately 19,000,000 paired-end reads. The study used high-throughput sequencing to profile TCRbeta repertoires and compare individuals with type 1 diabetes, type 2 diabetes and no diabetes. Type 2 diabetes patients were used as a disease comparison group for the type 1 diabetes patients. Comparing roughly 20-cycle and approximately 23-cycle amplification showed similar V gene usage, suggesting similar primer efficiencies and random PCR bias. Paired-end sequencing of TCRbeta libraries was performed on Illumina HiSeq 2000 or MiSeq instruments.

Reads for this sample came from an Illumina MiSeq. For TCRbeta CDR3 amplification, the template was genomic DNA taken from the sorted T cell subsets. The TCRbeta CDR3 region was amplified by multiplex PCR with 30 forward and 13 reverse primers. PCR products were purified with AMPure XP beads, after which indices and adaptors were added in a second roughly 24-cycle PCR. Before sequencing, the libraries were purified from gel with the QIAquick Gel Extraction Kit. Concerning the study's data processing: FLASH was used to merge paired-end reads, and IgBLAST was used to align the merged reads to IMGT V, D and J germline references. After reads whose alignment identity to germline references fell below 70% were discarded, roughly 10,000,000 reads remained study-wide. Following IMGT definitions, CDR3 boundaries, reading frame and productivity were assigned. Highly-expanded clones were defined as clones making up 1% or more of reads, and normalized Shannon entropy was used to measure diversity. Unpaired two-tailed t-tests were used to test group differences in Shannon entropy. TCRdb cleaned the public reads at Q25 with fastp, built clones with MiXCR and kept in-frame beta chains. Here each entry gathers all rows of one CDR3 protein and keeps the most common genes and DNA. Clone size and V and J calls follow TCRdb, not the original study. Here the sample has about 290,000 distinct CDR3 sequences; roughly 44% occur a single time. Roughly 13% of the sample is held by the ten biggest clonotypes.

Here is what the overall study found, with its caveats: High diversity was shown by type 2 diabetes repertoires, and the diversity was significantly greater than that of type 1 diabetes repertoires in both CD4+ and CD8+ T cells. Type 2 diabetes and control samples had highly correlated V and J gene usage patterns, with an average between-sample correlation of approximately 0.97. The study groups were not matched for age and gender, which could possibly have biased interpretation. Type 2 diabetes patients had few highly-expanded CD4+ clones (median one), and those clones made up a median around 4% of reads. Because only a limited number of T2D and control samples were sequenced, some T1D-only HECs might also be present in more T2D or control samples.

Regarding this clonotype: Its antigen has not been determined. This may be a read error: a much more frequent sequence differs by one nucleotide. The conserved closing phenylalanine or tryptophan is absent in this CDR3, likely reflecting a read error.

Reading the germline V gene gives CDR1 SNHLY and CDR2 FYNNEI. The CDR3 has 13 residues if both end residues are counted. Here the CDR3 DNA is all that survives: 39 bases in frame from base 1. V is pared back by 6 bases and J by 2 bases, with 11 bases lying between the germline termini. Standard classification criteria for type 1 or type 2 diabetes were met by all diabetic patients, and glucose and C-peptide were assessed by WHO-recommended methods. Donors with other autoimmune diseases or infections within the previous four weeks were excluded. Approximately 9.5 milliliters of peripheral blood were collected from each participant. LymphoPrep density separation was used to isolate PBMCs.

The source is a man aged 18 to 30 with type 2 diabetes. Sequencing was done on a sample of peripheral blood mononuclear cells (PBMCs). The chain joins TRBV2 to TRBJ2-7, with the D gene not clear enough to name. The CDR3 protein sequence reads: CASRGTPPYEQYL. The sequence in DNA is TGTGCCAGCAGGGGCACACCACCCTACGAGCAGTACCTC.